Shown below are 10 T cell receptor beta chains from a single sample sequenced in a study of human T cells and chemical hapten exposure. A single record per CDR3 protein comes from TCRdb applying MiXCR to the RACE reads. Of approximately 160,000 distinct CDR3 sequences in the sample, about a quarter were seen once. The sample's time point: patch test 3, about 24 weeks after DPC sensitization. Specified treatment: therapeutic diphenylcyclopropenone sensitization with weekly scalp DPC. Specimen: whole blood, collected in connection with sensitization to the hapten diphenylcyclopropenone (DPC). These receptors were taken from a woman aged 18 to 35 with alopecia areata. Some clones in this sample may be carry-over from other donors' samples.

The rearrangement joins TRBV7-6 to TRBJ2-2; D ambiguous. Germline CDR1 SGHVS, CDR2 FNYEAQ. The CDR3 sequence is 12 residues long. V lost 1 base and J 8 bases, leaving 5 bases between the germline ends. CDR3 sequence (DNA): TGTGCCAGCAGCTTAGAAGGGGGGGAGCTGTTTTTT. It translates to CASSLEGGELFF.

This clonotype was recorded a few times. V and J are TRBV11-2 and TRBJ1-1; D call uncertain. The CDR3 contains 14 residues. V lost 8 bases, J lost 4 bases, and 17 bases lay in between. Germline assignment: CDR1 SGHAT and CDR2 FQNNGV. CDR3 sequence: CASGPIWEGTEAFF. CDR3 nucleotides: TGTGCCAGCGGGCCGATTTGGGAGGGCACTGAAGCTTTCTTT.

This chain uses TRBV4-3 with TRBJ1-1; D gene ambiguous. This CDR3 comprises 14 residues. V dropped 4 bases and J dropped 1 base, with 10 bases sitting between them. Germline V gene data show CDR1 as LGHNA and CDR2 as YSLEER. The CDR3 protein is CASSRELGNTEAFF. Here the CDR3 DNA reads TGCGCCAGCAGCCGGGAGTTAGGGAACACTGAAGCTTTCTTT.

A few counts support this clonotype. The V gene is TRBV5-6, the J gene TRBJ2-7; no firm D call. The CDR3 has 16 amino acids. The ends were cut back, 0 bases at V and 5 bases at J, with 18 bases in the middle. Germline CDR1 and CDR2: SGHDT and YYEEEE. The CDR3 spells CASSLDPGIGLHEQYF. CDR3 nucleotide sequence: TGTGCCAGCAGCTTGGACCCGGGTATAGGATTACACGAGCAGTACTTC.

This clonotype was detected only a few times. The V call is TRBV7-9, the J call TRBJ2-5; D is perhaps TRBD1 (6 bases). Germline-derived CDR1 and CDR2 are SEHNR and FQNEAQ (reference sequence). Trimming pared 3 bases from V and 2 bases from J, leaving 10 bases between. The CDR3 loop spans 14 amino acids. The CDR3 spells CASSLLGTQETQYF. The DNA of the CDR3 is TGTGCCAGCAGCTTGTTGGGGACACAAGAGACCCAGTACTTC.

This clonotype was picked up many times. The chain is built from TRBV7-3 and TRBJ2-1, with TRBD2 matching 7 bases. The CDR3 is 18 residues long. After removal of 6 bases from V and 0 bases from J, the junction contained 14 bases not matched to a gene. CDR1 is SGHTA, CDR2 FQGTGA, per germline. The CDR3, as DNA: TGTGCCAGCAGTCTATACGGGGGAGGGGATCCCTCCTACAATGAGCAGTTCTTC. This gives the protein CASSLYGGGDPSYNEQFF.

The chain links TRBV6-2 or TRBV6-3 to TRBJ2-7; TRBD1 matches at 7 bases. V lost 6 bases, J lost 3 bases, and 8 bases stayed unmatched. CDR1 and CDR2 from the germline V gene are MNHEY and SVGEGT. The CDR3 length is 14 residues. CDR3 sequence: CASRRTGPYYEQYF. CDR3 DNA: TGTGCCAGCAGGAGGACAGGTCCATACTACGAGCAGTACTTC.

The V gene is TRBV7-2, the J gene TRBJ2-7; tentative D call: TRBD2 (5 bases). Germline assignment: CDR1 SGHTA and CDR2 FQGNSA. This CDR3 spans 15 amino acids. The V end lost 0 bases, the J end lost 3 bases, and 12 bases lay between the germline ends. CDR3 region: CASSLAPGMNYEQYF. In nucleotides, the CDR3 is TGTGCCAGCAGCTTAGCGCCCGGGATGAACTACGAGCAGTACTTC. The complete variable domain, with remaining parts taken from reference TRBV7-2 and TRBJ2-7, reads GAGVSQSPSNKVTEKGKDVELRCDPISGHTALYWYRQSLGQGLEFLIYFQGNSAPDKSGLPSDRFSAERTGGSVSTLTIQRTQQEDSAVYLCASSLAPGMNYEQYFGPGTRLTVT.

CDR3 in amino acids: CSVEEETYEQYF. The CDR3 region has the DNA TGCAGCGTTGAAGAAGAAACTTACGAGCAGTACTTC. The chain is built from TRBV29-1 and TRBJ2-7; no firm D call. The CDR3 runs 12 residues. Trimming shortened V by 0 bases and J by 4 bases, and 7 bases separated the two germline ends. Germline V lookup: CDR1 SQVTM, CDR2 ANQGSEA.

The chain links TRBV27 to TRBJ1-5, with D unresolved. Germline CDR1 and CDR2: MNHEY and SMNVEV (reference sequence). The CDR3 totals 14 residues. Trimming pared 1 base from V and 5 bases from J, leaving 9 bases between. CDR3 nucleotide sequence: TGTGCCAGCAGTTTATTTTCTGGGGATCAGCCCCAGCATTTT. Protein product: CASSLFSGDQPQHF.